The 20 T cell receptor beta chains presented below share a single source sample, sequenced in a study of shared clonotypes between healthy human individuals. Assay: immunoSEQ multiplex PCR; the TCRdb copy retains only in-frame clones and omits some. The sample has millions of clones, roughly 92% seen once; the top ten hold roughly 0.14%. What was sequenced was naive CD4+ T cells sorted from blood. Subset meaning: CD45RA+ positively selected. The receptors were gathered from a man aged 18 to 29 in good health.

This clone was found once. Different DNA sequences within this sample yield the same CDR3. This chain connects TRBV6-1 to TRBJ1-6; 7 nucleotides match TRBD1. This CDR3 spans 13 amino acids. The V segment lost 4 bases and the J segment 13 bases; nucleotides outside the gene matches: 7. Germline V gene sequence: CDR1 MNHNS, CDR2 SASEGT. The CDR3 DNA reads TGTGCCAGCAGTGGACAGGGAGGTTCCCCCCTCCACTTT. Translation gives CASSGQGGSPLHF.

This chain links TRBV7-2 with TRBJ1-2, with D possibly TRBD1 on 6 matching bases. CDR3 length: 15 amino acids. Deletions cut 1 base from V and 4 bases from J, with 13 bases between. Germline lookup yields CDR1 SGHTA and CDR2 FQGNSA. The CDR3 reads CASSLEGGASYGYTF. In nucleotides, the CDR3 is TGTGCCAGCAGCTTAGAGGGGGGCGCAAGCTATGGCTACACCTTC.

The chain joins TRBV25-1 to TRBJ2-7; D is unclear. This CDR3 has 12 residues. The V and J ends lost 2 bases and 4 bases respectively, with 6 bases between them. Germline V gene data show CDR1 as MGHDK and CDR2 as SYGVNS. CDR3 loop: CASSEAGYEQYF. The DNA for the CDR3 is TGTGCCAGCAGTGAAGCCGGATACGAGCAGTACTTC.

The V gene is TRBV19, the J gene TRBJ1-5, with TRBD1 identical over 10 bases. The V gene end was trimmed by 7 bases and the J gene end by 4 bases; junction bases not matched to a gene: 7. Germline CDR1 LNHDA, CDR2 SQIVND (reference sequence). The CDR3 is 15 residues long. CDR3 DNA sequence: TGTGCCAGTACCCCGACAGGGGGCGAGAATCAGCCCCAGCATTTT. Translation gives CASTPTGGENQPQHF.

This chain connects TRBV2 to TRBJ2-1; no clear D gene. Trimming left V 2 bases short and J 8 bases short, with 16 bases between. This CDR3 spans 15 amino acids. The germline gives CDR1 SNHLY, CDR2 FYNNEI. CDR3 amino acids: CASSELRKDWDEQFF. The CDR3 nucleotides read TGTGCCAGCAGTGAACTACGAAAGGATTGGGATGAGCAGTTCTTC.

The chain links TRBV19 to TRBJ2-5; D might be TRBD1 (5 bases). Per the germline V gene, CDR1 is LNHDA and CDR2 is SQIVND (reference sequence). The CDR3 consists of 12 residues. Between the trimmed V and J ends, which lost 3 bases and 10 bases, there was a span of 12 bases. The CDR3 loop is CASSMTASGQYF. CDR3 coding DNA: TGTGCCAGTAGTATGACAGCTAGTGGCCAGTACTTC. The entire variable domain, with the rest obtained from reference TRBV19 and TRBJ2-5, is as follows: DGGITQSPKYLFRKEGQNVTLSCEQNLNHDAMYWYRQDPGQGLRLIYYSQIVNDFQKGDIAEGYSVSREKKESFPLTVTSAQKNPTAFYLCASSMTASGQYFGPGTRLLVL.

DNA of the CDR3: TGTGCCAGCAGCTTGGAGGGGGCGTCGGCTAATGAAAAACTGTTTTTT. Translating gives CASSLEGASANEKLFF. The V gene is TRBV5-4, the J gene TRBJ1-4; 7 positions agree with TRBD1. Germline V lookup: CDR1 SGHNT, CDR2 YYREEE (reference sequence). This CDR3 comprises 16 residues. The V segment lost 0 bases and the J segment 3 bases; nucleotides outside the gene matches: 5.

The chain carries TRBV15 and TRBJ1-2; TRBD1 might be the D (5 bases). From germline, CDR1 is LNHNV and CDR2 YYDKDF (reference sequence). This CDR3 contains 16 residues. Trimming left V 1 base short and J 4 bases short, with 16 bases between. CDR3 loop: CATSRGRGIGGYGYTF. CDR3 DNA sequence: TGTGCCACCAGCAGAGGACGGGGGATCGGTGGCTATGGCTACACCTTC.

The gene calls are TRBV7-2 and TRBJ2-7, with 7 bases aligning to TRBD2. This CDR3 spans 14 amino acids. Germline loops: CDR1 SGHTA, CDR2 FQGNSA. The junction had 10 bases not matched to a gene; V was cut back by 4 bases and J by 7 bases. The CDR3 protein is CASSSRAAGGEQYF. The DNA for the CDR3 is TGTGCCAGCAGCTCTCGGGCGGCCGGGGGGGAGCAGTACTTC.

The V call is TRBV28, the J call TRBJ2-2; 8 bases match TRBD1. V was pared by 3 bases and J by 5 bases, with 5 bases of the junction left unmatched. The CDR3 is 15 residues long. Germline V CDR1 and CDR2: MDHEN, SYDVKM. CDR3 loop: CASSFAGGKTGELFF. CDR3 DNA sequence: TGTGCCAGCAGTTTCGCAGGGGGCAAAACCGGGGAGCTGTTTTTT.

The chain combines TRBV11-1 with TRBJ1-1; maybe TRBD1 (6 bases). Between the trimmed V and J ends, which lost 5 bases and 1 base, there was a span of 17 bases. The germline gives CDR1 SGHAT, CDR2 FQDESV (reference sequence). There are 16 residues in the CDR3. For the CDR3, the DNA is TGTGCCAGCAGCCTGTCAGGGGTTATTCGGAACACTGAAGCTTTCTTT. Its protein product is CASSLSGVIRNTEAFF.

As to this clone: A read error may produce the germline difference seen at one junction end. The V and J genes are TRBV9 and TRBJ1-1; maybe TRBD1 (5 bases). The CDR3 has 11 residues. Germline assignment: CDR1 SGDLS and CDR2 YYNGEE. The CDR3 DNA reads TGTGCCAGCAGCGGGGGGGTTACAGTGTCTTTT. This gives the protein CASSGGVTVSF.

The chain links TRBV6-4 to TRBJ2-6; a weak D match, TRBD2 (5 bases). Between the trimmed V and J ends, which lost 3 bases and 2 bases, there was a span of 11 bases. This CDR3 is built from 16 residues. Germline V gene lookup returns CDR1 MRHNA and CDR2 SNTAGT. The CDR3 nucleotides are TGTGCCAGCAGTGAGGACTTTGTCCCTGGGGCCAACGTCCTGACTTTC. Amino acid sequence: CASSEDFVPGANVLTF.

The V call is TRBV18, the J call TRBJ2-3; 9 positions agree with TRBD2. CDR3 length: 17 amino acids. The trim removed 1 base at V and 5 bases at J, leaving 10 bases unmatched. Germline V lookup: CDR1 KGHSH, CDR2 LQKENI. CDR3: CASSPLGAGGREDTQYF. CDR3 DNA: TGTGCCAGCTCACCACTGGGAGCGGGGGGCCGGGAAGATACGCAGTATTTT.

The chain has TRBV5-5 and TRBJ1-2; no reliable D call. Trimming took off 2 bases at V and 7 bases at J, with 9 bases between the two ends. The CDR3 totals 12 residues. The V gene's germline CDR1 is SGHKS and CDR2 YYEKEE (reference sequence). CDR3 sequence (DNA): TGTGCCAGCAGCTTATCTTTTACTGGCTACACCTTC. It is translated as CASSLSFTGYTF.

The chain joins TRBV11-2 to TRBJ2-7; D is possibly TRBD2 (7 bases). Germline V lookup: CDR1 SGHAT, CDR2 FQNNGV. The CDR3 spans 14 residues. The ends were cut back, 0 bases at V and 7 bases at J, with 13 bases in the middle. CDR3 in amino acids: CASSLDGGGWEQYF. The CDR3 coding sequence is TGTGCCAGCAGCTTAGATGGGGGGGGCTGGGAGCAGTACTTC.

The chain is built from TRBV7-2 and TRBJ2-7, with 14 bases matching TRBD2. J gave up 6 bases and V 6 bases, and 7 bases lay outside the gene matches. Germline CDR1 reads SGHTA; CDR2 reads FQGNSA. The CDR3 totals 15 residues. The CDR3 reads CASRPGLAGGAEQYF. The DNA of the CDR3 is TGTGCCAGCAGACCCGGACTAGCGGGAGGTGCCGAGCAGTACTTC.

The V call is TRBV11-3, the J call TRBJ2-2; D gene uncertain. Trimming cost V 2 bases and J 1 base, with 8 bases left between them. Per germline, CDR1 SGHNT and CDR2 YENEEA. The CDR3 length is 15 residues. CDR3 in DNA: TGTGCCAGCAGCTTAAGGGCAGGGAACACCGGGGAGCTGTTTTTT. Translating it yields CASSLRAGNTGELFF.

Comment on this clone: Distinct nucleotide sequences in the sample also encode this CDR3. This rearrangement joins TRBV5-4 to TRBJ2-6, with D hard to call. Germline loops: CDR1 SGHNT, CDR2 YYREEE (reference sequence). The CDR3 has 15 amino acids. Trimming cost V 6 bases and J 0 bases, with 10 bases left between them. The CDR3 nucleotides read TGTGCCAGCACCCCCCCGGGCTCTGGGGCCAACGTCCTGACTTTC. Its translation: CASTPPGSGANVLTF.

With respect to this clone: The same CDR3 is also encoded by other DNA sequences in this sample. V usage is TRBV5-1 and J usage is TRBJ2-3; 12 nucleotides line up with TRBD2. This CDR3 spans 16 amino acids. J lost 3 bases, V lost 4 bases, and 6 bases had no gene match. Per the germline V gene, CDR1 is SGHRS and CDR2 is YFSETQ. CDR3 sequence reads: CASSPGLAGLTDTQYF. The CDR3 region has the DNA TGCGCCAGCAGCCCGGGACTAGCGGGTCTGACAGATACGCAGTATTTT.